What follows is one T cell receptor (beta chain) and its context. The antigen remains undetermined. Germline values: CDR1 MNHEY, CDR2 SVGAGI. The V and J ends lost 0 bases and 4 bases respectively, with 12 bases between them. The CDR3 extends over 15 amino acids. This specimen belongs to a study of T cell repertoires in cytomegalovirus infection. Study overall: A matching HLA type, together with CMV infection, was signaled by public TCR beta signatures.

TCRdb re-analysed the reads in MiXCR, keeping a single row per CDR3 protein. The table records 560,000 or so distinct CDR3 sequences, more than 15% of them present only once. Points from the study as a whole: CMV-specific TCR beta clonotypes restricted by HLA-C were the ones dominating the ex vivo response. The study identified carriers of CMV plus the relevant HLA from cumulative public TCR beta family frequency.

Sequenced: CD8+ T cells from PBMCs. This TCR was sampled from a human donor in good health (CMV status not recorded). Some clones in this sample may be carry-over from other donors' samples. V and J are TRBV6-5 and TRBJ1-1; D is ambiguous. The DNA of the CDR3 is TGTGCCAGCAGTTACTCGAGTAAGGCAGCCACTGAAGCTTTCTTT. Translation: CASSYSSKAATEAFF.